Sequencing of this T cell receptor (beta chain) was carried out in a study of HIV-infected children after antiretroviral therapy interruption. Study observations and caveats: Naive CD4+ Gini coefficient rose by interruption end, suggesting clonal expansion.

This clonotype was counted ten times or more. Its antigen is unknown. This CDR3 region has 15 residues. Looked up from germline, CDR1 is LNHDA and CDR2 is SQIVND (reference sequence). V lost 8 bases and J lost 0; bases outside the gene matches: 5. RNA-based 3' RACE libraries used unique molecular identifiers. TCRdb itself ran the 3' RACE reads through MiXCR, one entry per CDR3 protein. The table records fewer than 100,000 distinct CDR3 sequences, 6.9% of them present only once. Treatment meaning: PENTA 11 planned treatment interruption arm or continuous ART arm. The chain recombines TRBV19 with TRBJ2-2; 8 nucleotides match TRBD2. The clonotype comes from a pool of human donors with HIV. The source was CD45RA+ CD4+ T cells from PBMCs, pooled from several time points, collected from a donor given antiretroviral therapy, either interrupted or continuous. Stated subset: naive CD4+ CD45RA+ CD45RO- T cells. The CDR3: CASAQRESNTGELFF. CDR3 sequence (DNA): TGTGCCAGTGCACAGCGGGAGTCGAACACCGGGGAGCTGTTTTTT.